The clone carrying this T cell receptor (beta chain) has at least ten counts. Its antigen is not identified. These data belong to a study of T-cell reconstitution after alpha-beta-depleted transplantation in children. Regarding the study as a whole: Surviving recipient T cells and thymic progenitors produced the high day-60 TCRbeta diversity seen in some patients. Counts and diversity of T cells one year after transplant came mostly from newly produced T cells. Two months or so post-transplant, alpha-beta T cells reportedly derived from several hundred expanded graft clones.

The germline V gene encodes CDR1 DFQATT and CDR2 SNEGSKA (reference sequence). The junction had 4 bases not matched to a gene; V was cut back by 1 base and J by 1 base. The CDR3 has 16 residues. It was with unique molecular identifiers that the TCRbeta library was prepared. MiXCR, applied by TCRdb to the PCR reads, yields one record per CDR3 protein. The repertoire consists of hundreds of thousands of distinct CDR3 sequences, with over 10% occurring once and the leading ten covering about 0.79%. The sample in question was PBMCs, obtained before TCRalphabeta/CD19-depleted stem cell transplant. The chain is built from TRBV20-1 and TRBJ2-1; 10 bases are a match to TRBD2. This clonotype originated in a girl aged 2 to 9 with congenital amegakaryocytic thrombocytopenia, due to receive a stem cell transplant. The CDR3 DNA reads TGCAGTGCTAGAGTCTCTAGCGGGAGTTCCTACAATGAGCAGTTCTTC. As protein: CSARVSSGSSYNEQFF.